This T cell receptor (beta chain) is drawn from a study of blood T cell repertoires in COVID-19. V gave up 0 bases and J gave up 0 bases; unmatched junction bases: 6. The CDR3 loop spans 17 amino acids. Germline V lookup: CDR1 LGHNA, CDR2 YNFKEQ. Under the authors' procedure: Nucleated cell counts were estimated from reference gene primer amplification. Data came from immunoSEQ multiplex PCR; TCRdb stores just in-frame clones and leaves some out. That table furnishes V, J and clone size, whereas the DNA furnished D and trimming. In the table there are about 140,000 clones, roughly 90% of which are singletons.

This TCR was sampled from a human donor in a cohort sampled during active COVID-19. The source material was peripheral blood. This chain uses TRBV4-2 with TRBJ2-5; 8 bases are a match to TRBD2. CDR3 in DNA: TGTGCCAGCAGCCAAGACGGCGGGACTAGGAACCAAGAGACCCAGTACTTC. Residues: CASSQDGGTRNQETQYF.